This TCR beta chain was observed in a study of blood T cell repertoires in COVID-19. CDR3 size: 15 residues. In germline, CDR1 is GTSNPN, CDR2 SVGIG (reference sequence). V lost 2 bases to trimming and J lost 0 bases, with 10 bases between them. Clones were sequenced by immunoSEQ multiplex PCR, and TCRdb holds only the in-frame ones, with some missing. This sample has 310,000 or so clones; approximately 90% occur once, and the top ten carry approximately 4%. V gene TRBV30 combines with J gene TRBJ1-4; D perhaps matches TRBD1 (5 bases). The source is a woman aged 45-65 years with active or convalescent COVID-19. Sample: peripheral blood. The CDR3 DNA reads TGTGCCTGGAGTCCTGACAGAACAACTAATGAAAAACTGTTTTTT. Amino acid sequence: CAWSPDRTTNEKLFF.